This T cell receptor (beta chain) was found in a study of metastatic and nonmetastatic thyroid tumors. Study-wide context: From malignant and benign thyroid patients, repertoires in blood and in tumor or nodule tissue were compared. Study-level points and caveats: The reported finding was significantly higher TCR beta diversity in malignant thyroid tumors relative to benign nodules, in blood and tumor.

Authors' analysis steps: The distant-metastasis classifier for papillary thyroid cancer was built from CDR3 differences across clinicopathological groups. TCRdb called clones again from the PCR reads with MiXCR. TCRdb, not the original authors, processed these V and J calls. The sample contains tens of thousands of clones, more than 15% of which appear only once. This clone was seen ten or more times. Its specificity is not known. Germline V CDR1 and CDR2: LNHDA, SQIVND (reference sequence). This CDR3 contains 19 residues. Trimming took 2 bases from V and 5 from J; bases not matched to a gene: 10. None of the patients had undergone any treatment ahead of thyroid surgery.

The sample consisted of blood. This chain joins TRBV19 and TRBJ2-2; 14 nucleotides agree with TRBD2. The sequence derives from a female donor with papillary thyroid cancer or a benign thyroid nodule (not recorded which). Some clones in this sample may be carry-over from other donors' samples. The CDR3: CASSIQTGTSGSWTGELFF. The CDR3, as DNA: TGTGCCAGTAGTATACAAACCGGGACTAGCGGGAGTTGGACCGGGGAGCTGTTTTTT.